This TCR beta chain was found in a study of blood T cells in healthy people across ages. Through a sample-barcoded 5' primer and a J-beta primer mix, a second PCR was run for roughly 6 to 12 cycles. TCRdb ran MiXCR on the 5' RACE reads and lists one entry per CDR3 protein. The profile covers 2 million or so distinct CDR3 sequences, with about 49% appearing a single time and more than 2% taken by the ten largest. Concerning this clonotype: Its antigen is not known.

Researchers report isolating at least 7 million PBMCs per sample. The germline CDR1 and CDR2 sequences are SGHVS and FNYEAQ. Trimming cost V 7 bases and J 4 bases, with 18 bases left between them. The CDR3 contains 15 residues. Findings of the study overall: Versus aged donors, long-lived donors had higher diversity and more naive CD4+ cells.

Sequencing used blood. The TCR comes from a middle-aged woman in good health. The V and J genes are TRBV7-6 and TRBJ2-3, with D perhaps given as TRBD1 or TRBD2 (6 bases each). The CDR3 DNA reads as TGTGCCAGCACCCCGGGGGCACCGCGGGCAGATACGCAGTATTTT. This encodes CASTPGAPRADTQYF.